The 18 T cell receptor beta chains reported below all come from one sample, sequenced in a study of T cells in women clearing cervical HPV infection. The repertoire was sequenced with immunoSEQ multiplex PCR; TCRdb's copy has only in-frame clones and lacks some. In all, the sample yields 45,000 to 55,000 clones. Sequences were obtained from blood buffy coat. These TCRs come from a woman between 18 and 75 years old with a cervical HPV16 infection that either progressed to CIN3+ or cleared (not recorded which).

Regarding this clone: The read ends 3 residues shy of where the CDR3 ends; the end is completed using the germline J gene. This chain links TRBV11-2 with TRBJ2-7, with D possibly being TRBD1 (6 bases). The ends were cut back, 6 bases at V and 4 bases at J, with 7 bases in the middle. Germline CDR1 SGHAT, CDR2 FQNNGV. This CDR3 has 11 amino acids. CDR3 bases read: TGTGCCAGCAGGCAGGGGTACGAG. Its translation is CASRQGYE. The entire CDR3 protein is CASRQGYEQYF.

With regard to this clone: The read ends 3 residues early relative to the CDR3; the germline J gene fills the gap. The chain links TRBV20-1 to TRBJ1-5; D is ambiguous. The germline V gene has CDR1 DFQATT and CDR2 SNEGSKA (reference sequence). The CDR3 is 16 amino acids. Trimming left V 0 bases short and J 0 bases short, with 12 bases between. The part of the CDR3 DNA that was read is TGCAGTGCTAGAGATCCTACGGGTTATAGCAATCAGCCC. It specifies CSARDPTGYSNQP. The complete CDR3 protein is CSARDPTGYSNQPQHF.

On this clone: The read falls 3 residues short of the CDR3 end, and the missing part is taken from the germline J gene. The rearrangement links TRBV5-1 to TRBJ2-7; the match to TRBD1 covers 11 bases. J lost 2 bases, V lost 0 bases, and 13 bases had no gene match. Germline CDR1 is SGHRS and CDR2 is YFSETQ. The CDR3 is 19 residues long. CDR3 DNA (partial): TGCGCCAGCAGCTTGGGCTCTAGGACAGGGGGCGGAGGGCCCTACGAG. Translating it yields CASSLGSRTGGGGPYE. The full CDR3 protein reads CASSLGSRTGGGGPYEQYF.

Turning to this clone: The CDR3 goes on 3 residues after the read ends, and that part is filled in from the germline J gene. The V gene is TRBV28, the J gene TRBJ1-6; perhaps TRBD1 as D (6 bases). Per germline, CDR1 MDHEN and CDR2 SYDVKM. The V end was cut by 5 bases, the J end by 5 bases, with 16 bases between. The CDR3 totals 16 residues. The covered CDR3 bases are TGTGCCAGCAGTGAGGGGGAGACAGTCAATAATTCACCC. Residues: CASSEGETVNNSP. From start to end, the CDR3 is CASSEGETVNNSPLHF.

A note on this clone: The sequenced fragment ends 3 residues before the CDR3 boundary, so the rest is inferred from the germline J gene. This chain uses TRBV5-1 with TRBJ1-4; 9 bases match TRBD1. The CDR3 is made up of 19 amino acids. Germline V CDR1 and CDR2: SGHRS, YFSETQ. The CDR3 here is CASSLAPGQGTSGANVLFF. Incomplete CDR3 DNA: TGCGCCAGCAGCTTGGCCCCGGGACAGGGAACCTCTGGGGCCAACGTA.

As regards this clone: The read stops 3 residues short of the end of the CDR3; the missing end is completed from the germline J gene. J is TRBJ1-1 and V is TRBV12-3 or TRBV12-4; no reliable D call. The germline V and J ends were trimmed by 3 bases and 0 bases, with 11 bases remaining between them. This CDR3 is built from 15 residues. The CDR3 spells CASSFGRNMNTEAFF. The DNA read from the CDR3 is TGTGCCAGCAGTTTTGGCAGGAACATGAACACTGAA.

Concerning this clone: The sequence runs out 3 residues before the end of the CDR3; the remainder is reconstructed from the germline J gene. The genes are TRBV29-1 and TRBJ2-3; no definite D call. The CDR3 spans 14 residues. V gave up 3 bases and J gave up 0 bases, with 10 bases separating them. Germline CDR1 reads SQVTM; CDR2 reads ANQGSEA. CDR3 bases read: TGCAGCGTTGATTCCACGAGCAGCACAGATACG. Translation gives CSVDSTSSTDT. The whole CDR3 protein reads CSVDSTSSTDTQYF.

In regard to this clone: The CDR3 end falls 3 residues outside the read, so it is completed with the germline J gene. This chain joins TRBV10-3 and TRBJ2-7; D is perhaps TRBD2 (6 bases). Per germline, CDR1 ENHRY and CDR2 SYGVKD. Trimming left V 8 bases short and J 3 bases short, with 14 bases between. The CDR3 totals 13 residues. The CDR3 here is CAIAPGTYYEQYF. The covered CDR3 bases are TGTGCCATCGCACCCGGGACTTACTACGAG.

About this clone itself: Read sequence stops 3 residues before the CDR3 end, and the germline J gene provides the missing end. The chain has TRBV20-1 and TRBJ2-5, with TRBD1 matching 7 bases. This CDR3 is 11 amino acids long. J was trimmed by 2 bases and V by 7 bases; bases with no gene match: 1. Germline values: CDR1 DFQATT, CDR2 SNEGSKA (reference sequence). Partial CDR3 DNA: TGCAGTGGACAGGGACAAGAGACC. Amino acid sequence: CSGQGQET. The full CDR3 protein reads CSGQGQETQYF.

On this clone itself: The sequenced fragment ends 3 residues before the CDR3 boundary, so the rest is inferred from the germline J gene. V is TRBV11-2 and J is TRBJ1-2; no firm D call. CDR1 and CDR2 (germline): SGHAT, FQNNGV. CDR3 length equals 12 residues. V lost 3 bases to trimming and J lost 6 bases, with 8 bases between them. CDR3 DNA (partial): TGTGCCAGCAGCTTCCTCGGGGATGGC. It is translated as CASSFLGDG. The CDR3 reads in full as CASSFLGDGYTF.

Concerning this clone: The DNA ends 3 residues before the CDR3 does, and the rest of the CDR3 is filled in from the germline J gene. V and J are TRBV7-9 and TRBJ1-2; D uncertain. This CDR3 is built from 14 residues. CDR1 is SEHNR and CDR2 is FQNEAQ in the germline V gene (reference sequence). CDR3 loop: CASSLGYLTDTYTF. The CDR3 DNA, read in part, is TGTGCCAGCAGCTTAGGTTACCTCACAGATACC.

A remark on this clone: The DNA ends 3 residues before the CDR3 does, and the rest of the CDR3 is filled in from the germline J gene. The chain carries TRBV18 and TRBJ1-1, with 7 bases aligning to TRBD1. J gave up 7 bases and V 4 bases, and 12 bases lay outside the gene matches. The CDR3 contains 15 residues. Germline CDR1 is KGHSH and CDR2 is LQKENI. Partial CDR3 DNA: TGTGCCAGCTCACTGAGGGACAGTGGGAACCTTGAA. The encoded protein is CASSLRDSGNLE. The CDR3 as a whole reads CASSLRDSGNLEAFF. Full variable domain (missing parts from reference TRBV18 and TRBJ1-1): NAGVMQNPRHLVRRRGQEARLRCSPMKGHSHVYWYRQLPEEGLKFMVYLQKENIIDESGMPKERFSAEFPKEGPSILRIQQVVRGDSAAYFCASSLRDSGNLEAFFGQGTRLTVV.

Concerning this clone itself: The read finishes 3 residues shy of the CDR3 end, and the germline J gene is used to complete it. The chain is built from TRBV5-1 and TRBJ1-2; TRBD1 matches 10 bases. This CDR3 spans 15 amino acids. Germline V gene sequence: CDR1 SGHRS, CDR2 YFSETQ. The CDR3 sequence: CASSLGLDRGDGYTF. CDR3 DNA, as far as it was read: TGCGCCAGCAGCTTAGGACTGGACAGGGGGGACGGC.

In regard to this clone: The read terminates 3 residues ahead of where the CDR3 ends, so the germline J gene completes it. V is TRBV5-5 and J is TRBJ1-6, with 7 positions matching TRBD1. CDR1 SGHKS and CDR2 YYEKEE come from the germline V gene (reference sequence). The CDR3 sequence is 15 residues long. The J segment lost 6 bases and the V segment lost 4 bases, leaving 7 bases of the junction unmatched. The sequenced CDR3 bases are TGTGCCAGCAGCGCAAGCGGACAGGTTAATTCACCC. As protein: CASSASGQVNSP. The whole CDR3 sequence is CASSASGQVNSPLHF.

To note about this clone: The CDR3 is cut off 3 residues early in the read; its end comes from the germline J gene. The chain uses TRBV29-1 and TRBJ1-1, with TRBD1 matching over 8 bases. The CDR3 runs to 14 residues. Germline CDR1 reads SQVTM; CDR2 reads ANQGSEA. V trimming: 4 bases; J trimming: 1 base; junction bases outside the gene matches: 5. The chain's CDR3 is CSVGGQGGNTEAFF. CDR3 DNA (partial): TGCAGCGTTGGAGGACAGGGAGGGAACACTGAA.

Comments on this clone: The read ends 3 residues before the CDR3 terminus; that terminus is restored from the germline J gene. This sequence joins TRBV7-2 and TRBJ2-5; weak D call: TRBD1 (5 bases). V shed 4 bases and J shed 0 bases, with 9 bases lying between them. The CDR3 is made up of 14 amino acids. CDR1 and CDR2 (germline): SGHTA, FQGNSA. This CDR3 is CASSSEDNQETQYF. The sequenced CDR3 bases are TGTGCCAGCAGCTCCGAGGACAACCAAGAGACC.

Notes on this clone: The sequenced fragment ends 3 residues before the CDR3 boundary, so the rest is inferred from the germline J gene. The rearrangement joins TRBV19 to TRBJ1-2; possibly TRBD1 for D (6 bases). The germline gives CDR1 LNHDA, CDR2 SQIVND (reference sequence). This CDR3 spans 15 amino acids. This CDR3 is CASSIIQGSAYDYTF. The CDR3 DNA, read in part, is TGTGCCAGTAGTATAATACAGGGCTCGGCGTACGAC.

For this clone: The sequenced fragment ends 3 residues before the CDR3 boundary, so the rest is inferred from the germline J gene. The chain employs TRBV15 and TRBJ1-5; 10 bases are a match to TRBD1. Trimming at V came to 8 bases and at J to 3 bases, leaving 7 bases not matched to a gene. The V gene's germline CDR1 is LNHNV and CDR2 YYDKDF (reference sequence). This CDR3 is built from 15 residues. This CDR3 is CATGWGQGTNQPQHF. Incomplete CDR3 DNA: TGTGCCACCGGGTGGGGACAGGGGACCAATCAGCCC.